These 32 T cell receptor beta chains originate from one sample sequenced in a study of blood T cell repertoires in COVID-19. Measured with immunoSEQ multiplex PCR; TCRdb has only the in-frame clones, and not every one. This sample has some 110,000 clones, with approximately 80% found just once. The sequencing input was peripheral blood. The receptors were gathered from a woman aged 80 or over with acute or convalescent COVID-19.

DNA for the CDR3: TGTGCCAGCAGCTCCCAGGGACAGGGGTACGAGCAGTACTTC. Translating it yields CASSSQGQGYEQYF. The V call is TRBV2, the J call TRBJ2-7, with 10 nucleotides matching TRBD1. Germline loops: CDR1 SNHLY, CDR2 FYNNEI. Unmatched junction bases numbered 6, after V lost 6 bases and J lost 4 bases. CDR3 size: 14 residues.

This clone was seen repeatedly, ten times or more. This sequence joins TRBV19 and TRBJ1-2; 9 nucleotides match TRBD1. This CDR3 has 13 residues. The V gene end was trimmed by 9 bases and the J gene end by 7 bases; junction bases not matched to a gene: 9. The germline V gene encodes CDR1 LNHDA and CDR2 SQIVND (reference sequence). CDR3 DNA sequence: TGTGCCAGCATTGGGACAGGGACTTTTGGCTACACCTTC. As protein: CASIGTGTFGYTF.

The V call is TRBV10-1, the J call TRBJ1-4; 10 bases agree with TRBD1. V trimming: 5 bases; J trimming: 8 bases; junction bases outside the gene matches: 5. CDR1 and CDR2 from the germline V gene are WNHNN and SYGVQD (reference sequence). The CDR3 runs 14 residues. Here the CDR3 DNA reads TGCGCCAGCAGTCCCGGGACAGGGGCGGAAAAACTGTTTTTT. The encoded protein is CASSPGTGAEKLFF.

The chain recombines TRBV11-2 with TRBJ2-2; 8 bases match TRBD2. Germline CDR1 and CDR2: SGHAT and FQNNGV. V lost 7 bases, J lost 7 bases, and 11 bases stayed unmatched. CDR3 length equals 15 residues. The CDR3: CASTPGGPQGGELFF. For the CDR3, the DNA is TGTGCCAGCACTCCGGGAGGGCCTCAAGGCGGGGAGCTGTTTTTT.

Details on this clone: Additional DNA sequences in this sample encode the identical CDR3. This sequence joins TRBV4-1 and TRBJ1-4; D gene unclear. The CDR3 extends over 13 amino acids. CDR1 is MGHRA, CDR2 YSYEKL, per germline. Between the trimmed V and J ends, which lost 1 base and 7 bases, there was a span of 7 bases. The chain's CDR3 is CASSQVRSEKLFF. The CDR3 nucleotides read TGCGCCAGCAGCCAAGTCCGGAGTGAAAAACTGTTTTTT.

The chain joins TRBV2 to TRBJ1-2; D is unclear. Germline lookup yields CDR1 SNHLY and CDR2 FYNNEI. V shed 6 bases and J shed 6 bases, with 14 bases lying between them. The CDR3 contains 13 residues. The CDR3 sequence: CASRSLPVDGYTF. The DNA of the CDR3 is TGTGCCAGCAGGTCCTTACCGGTCGATGGCTACACCTTC.

This chain joins TRBV27 and TRBJ2-6, with D unresolved. Germline-derived CDR1 and CDR2 are MNHEY and SMNVEV (reference sequence). CDR3 length equals 14 residues. Trimming took 4 bases from V and 6 from J, leaving 10 bases between them. DNA of the CDR3: TGTGCCAGCAGTTCCACGGTTTCGGCCAACGTCCTGACTTTC. This encodes CASSSTVSANVLTF.

CDR3 DNA sequence: TGCGCCAGCAGCTTGGACAGGGATACGCAGTATTTT. Translated, it gives CASSLDRDTQYF. The rearrangement links TRBV5-1 to TRBJ2-3, with D perhaps TRBD1 (5 bases). Per the germline V gene, CDR1 is SGHRS and CDR2 is YFSETQ. The V end was cut by 0 bases, the J end by 6 bases, with 5 bases between. CDR3 length equals 12 residues. The whole variable domain, remainder taken from reference TRBV5-1 and TRBJ2-3, is KAGVTQTPRYLIKTRGQQVTLSCSPISGHRSVSWYQQTPGQGLQFLFEYFSETQRNKGNFPGRFSGRQFSNSRSEMNVSTLELGDSALYLCASSLDRDTQYFGPGTRLTVL.

In this sample, this clone turned up once. This chain connects TRBV6-5 to TRBJ1-2; 11 positions match TRBD1. The length of the CDR3 is 14 residues. Losses at the gene ends were 6 bases for V and 5 bases for J; bases not matched to a gene: 5. Looked up from germline, CDR1 is MNHEY and CDR2 is SVGAGI. DNA for the CDR3: TGTGCCAGCAGCAGTGGGACAGGGGGATATGGCTACACCTTC. Protein product: CASSSGTGGYGYTF.

The chain couples TRBV6-5 to TRBJ2-1; 8 nucleotides match TRBD2. Unmatched junction bases numbered 9, after V lost 2 bases and J lost 6 bases. The CDR3 is 16 amino acids. Looked up from germline, CDR1 is MNHEY and CDR2 is SVGAGI. The CDR3 DNA follows: TGTGCCAGCAGTTACCTTATCGGACTAGCCGCCAATGAGCAGTTCTTC. It is translated as CASSYLIGLAANEQFF.

The chain couples TRBV5-1 to TRBJ2-1; 12 bases are a match to TRBD2. J was trimmed by 5 bases and V by 3 bases; bases with no gene match: 0. The length of the CDR3 is 14 residues. Looked up from germline, CDR1 is SGHRS and CDR2 is YFSETQ. The CDR3 DNA sequence: TGCGCCAGCAGCTGGACTAGCGGGAACAATGAGCAGTTCTTC. The encoded protein is CASSWTSGNNEQFF.

The chain uses TRBV18 and TRBJ2-2, with 10 nucleotides matching TRBD1. The CDR3 loop spans 15 amino acids. V dropped 3 bases and J dropped 6; count of bases not matched to a gene: 4. Germline CDR1 is KGHSH and CDR2 is LQKENI. CDR3 DNA: TGTGCCAGCTCACCGGGACAGGGGTTCTCCGGGGAGCTGTTTTTT. Its translation: CASSPGQGFSGELFF.

The chain has TRBV10-3 and TRBJ1-1; D gene ambiguous. The V end was cut by 10 bases, the J end by 1 base, with 13 bases between. CDR3 length: 13 amino acids. Germline V gives CDR1 ENHRY, CDR2 SYGVKD. The CDR3 DNA is TGTGCCACACTAACGGCTTCGAACACTGAAGCTTTCTTT. Translation: CATLTASNTEAFF.

The J gene is TRBJ2-7, the V gene TRBV28; D gene uncertain. From germline, CDR1 is MDHEN and CDR2 SYDVKM. The CDR3 extends over 14 amino acids. The V end lost 2 bases, the J end lost 4 bases, and 12 bases lay between the germline ends. For the CDR3, the DNA is TGTGCCAGCAGTTTAGTGGGCCTAAATTACGAGCAGTACTTC. It specifies CASSLVGLNYEQYF.

This sequence joins TRBV24-1 and TRBJ2-3; D unclear. The CDR3 loop spans 15 amino acids. V lost 1 base and J lost 2, with 9 bases in between. Germline V lookup: CDR1 KGHDR, CDR2 SFDVKD. For the CDR3, the DNA is TGTGCCACCAGTGATTTCGCGGCAGACACAGATACGCAGTATTTT. It specifies CATSDFAADTDTQYF.

This clone was seen many times. The chain is built from TRBV9 and TRBJ2-3, with 8 nucleotides matching TRBD2. CDR3 size: 15 residues. Trimming took 2 bases from V and 0 from J; bases not matched to a gene: 2. CDR1 and CDR2 from the germline V gene are SGDLS and YYNGEE. The CDR3 DNA is TGTGCCAGCAGCGTGGGACTAGGTAGCACAGATACGCAGTATTTT. Translated: CASSVGLGSTDTQYF.

The CDR3 sequence: CASSGARGLAGRETQYF. The CDR3 coding sequence is TGTGCCAGCAGTGGGGCCAGGGGACTAGCGGGAAGAGAGACCCAGTACTTC. The chain employs TRBV6-1 and TRBJ2-5; TRBD2 aligns across 13 bases. The V gene's germline CDR1 is MNHNS and CDR2 SASEGT. Germline trimming cut 4 bases from V and 4 bases from J; bases unmatched to any gene: 9. This CDR3 spans 17 amino acids.

The V gene is TRBV7-2, the J gene TRBJ2-2; 10 bases align to TRBD2. V lost 6 bases to trimming and J lost 0 bases; unmatched junction nucleotides: 7. The CDR3 extends over 17 amino acids. Germline V CDR1 and CDR2: SGHTA, FQGNSA. The CDR3, as DNA: TGTGCCAGCAGGTCCCTAGCGGGAGCCGCGAACACCGGGGAGCTGTTTTTT. This codes for CASRSLAGAANTGELFF.

This sequence joins TRBV24-1 and TRBJ2-1; TRBD1 is a possible D gene (5 bases). This CDR3 has 15 amino acids. Trimming removed 3 bases at V and 6 bases at J, with 14 bases between. CDR1 is KGHDR, CDR2 SFDVKD, per germline. The CDR3 DNA reads as TGTGCCACCAGTGATGTGCAGGGATTGCTCAATGAGCAGTTCTTC. Amino acids: CATSDVQGLLNEQFF.

The genes are TRBV19 and TRBJ2-7, with TRBD2 matching 7 bases. The CDR3 length is 15 residues. V trimming: 6 bases; J trimming: 6 bases; junction bases outside the gene matches: 14. Per germline, CDR1 LNHDA and CDR2 SQIVND (reference sequence). The CDR3 loop is CASRDPGTTRREQYF. CDR3 coding DNA: TGTGCCAGTAGAGATCCCGGGACTACACGGCGCGAGCAGTACTTC.

The CDR3 is CASSYDSSSGNTIYF. CDR3 sequence (DNA): TGTGCCAGCAGTTACGACAGTAGCTCTGGAAACACCATATATTTT. The chain employs TRBV6-5 and TRBJ1-3, with a weak D call TRBD1 (5 bases). The CDR3 length is 15 residues. With 2 bases removed from V and 0 bases from J, the gap between germline ends came to 8 bases. Germline V lookup: CDR1 MNHEY, CDR2 SVGAGI.

This chain joins TRBV18 and TRBJ1-5; D unresolved. Germline CDR1 reads KGHSH; CDR2 reads LQKENI. Trimming took 2 bases from V and 3 from J, leaving 11 bases between them. The CDR3 loop spans 15 amino acids. CDR3 residues: CASSPTLFPNQPQHF. For the CDR3, the DNA is TGTGCCAGCTCACCAACTCTTTTCCCCAATCAGCCCCAGCATTTT.

This chain joins TRBV23-1 and TRBJ1-2; 10 bases fit TRBD1. TRBV23-1 is annotated as an ORF whose role is uncertain. V trimming: 4 bases; J trimming: 4 bases; junction bases outside the gene matches: 6. The length of the CDR3 is 15 residues. For the CDR3, the DNA is TGCGCCAGCAGTCCTCGGGACAGGGGCTGCTATGGCTACACCTTC. Protein sequence: CASSPRDRGCYGYTF.

V usage is TRBV3-1 (or the pseudogene TRBV3-2) and J usage is TRBJ1-2; D gene uncertain. The V end lost 3 bases, the J end lost 8 bases, and 13 bases lay between the germline ends. The CDR3 spans 13 residues. Germline V gene data show CDR1 as LGHDT and CDR2 as YNNKEL (reference sequence). In nucleotides, the CDR3 is TGTGCCAGCAGCCAGAGAAACAGAAACGGCTACACCTTC. Translating it yields CASSQRNRNGYTF.

The V call is TRBV5-1, the J call TRBJ1-4, with D unclear. In germline, CDR1 is SGHRS, CDR2 YFSETQ. This CDR3 region has 14 residues. Trimming took 1 base from V and 5 from J, leaving 9 bases between them. DNA of the CDR3: TGCGCCAGCAGCTTGACAGCTAAAAATGAAAAACTGTTTTTT. The encoded protein is CASSLTAKNEKLFF.

The chain has TRBV24-1 and TRBJ2-1, with D perhaps matching TRBD2 (5 bases). The ends were cut back, 3 bases at V and 6 bases at J, with 17 bases in the middle. This CDR3 comprises 16 residues. CDR1 KGHDR and CDR2 SFDVKD come from the germline V gene. The CDR3 region has the DNA TGTGCCACCAGTGATCCAGGACTCCCCGAGGTCAATGAGCAGTTCTTC. It yields the protein CATSDPGLPEVNEQFF.

The V and J genes are TRBV6-2 or TRBV6-3 and TRBJ1-2, with D maybe TRBD1 (6 bases). Germline values: CDR1 MNHEY, CDR2 SVGEGT. Trimming cost V 5 bases and J 2 bases, with 9 bases left between them. The CDR3 is 13 residues long. CDR3 DNA: TGTGCCAGCAGTGCGGACAGCAACTATGGCTACACCTTC. Amino acids: CASSADSNYGYTF.

The rearrangement joins TRBV27 to TRBJ2-3, with 7 nucleotides matching TRBD2. This CDR3 is 18 amino acids long. Germline V CDR1 and CDR2: MNHEY, SMNVEV (reference sequence). V was clipped by 2 bases and J by 2 bases; unmatched bases: 13. Here the CDR3 reads CASSLEPAGGRFTDTQYF. The CDR3 DNA sequence: TGTGCCAGCAGTTTAGAGCCTGCGGGCGGGAGATTCACAGATACGCAGTATTTT.

V gene TRBV6-2 or TRBV6-3 combines with J gene TRBJ1-5; 10 nucleotides align to TRBD1. The CDR3 is made up of 15 amino acids. The ends lost 5 bases at V and 1 base at J; junction bases unmatched: 2. The germline CDR1 and CDR2 sequences are MNHEY and SVGEGT. The CDR3 region has the DNA TGTGCCAGCAGTGGACAGGGGGGGAGCAATCAGCCCCAGCATTTT. Translation: CASSGQGGSNQPQHF.

This clone appeared once. This rearrangement joins TRBV11-2 to TRBJ2-1; 7 nucleotides align to TRBD2. V was pared by 1 base and J by 4 bases, with 4 bases of the junction left unmatched. Germline V gene lookup returns CDR1 SGHAT and CDR2 FQNNGV. The CDR3 is made up of 15 amino acids. CDR3 protein: CASSLAGGLYNEQFF. The CDR3 DNA follows: TGTGCCAGCAGCTTAGCGGGAGGATTATACAATGAGCAGTTCTTC.

This rearrangement joins TRBV3-1 (or the pseudogene TRBV3-2) to TRBJ2-3, with TRBD1 matching 9 bases. The V gene's germline CDR1 is LGHDT and CDR2 YNNKEL (reference sequence). The CDR3 covers 15 residues. J gave up 5 bases and V 4 bases, and 7 bases lay outside the gene matches. The CDR3 reads CASSPGTGSEDTQYF. The CDR3 DNA reads as TGTGCCAGCAGCCCCGGGACAGGGTCTGAAGATACGCAGTATTTT.

This clone appeared a single time. This chain joins TRBV10-1 and TRBJ2-2; TRBD2 agrees at 9 bases. Germline assignment: CDR1 WNHNN and CDR2 SYGVQD (reference sequence). The CDR3 contains 15 residues. After removal of 6 bases from V and 1 base from J, the junction contained 3 bases not matched to a gene. CDR3 protein: CASSLSGRNTGELFF. CDR3 bases: TGCGCCAGCAGCCTTAGCGGGAGGAACACCGGGGAGCTGTTTTTT.